The 16 T cell receptor beta chains below all came from one sample that was sequenced in a study of cytomegalovirus exposure and HLA in healthy donors. The PCR had 60 Vbeta and 13 Jbeta primers. Using immunoSEQ multiplex PCR, the repertoire was profiled, and TCRdb retains in-frame clones only, with some absent. The table has under 150,000 clones, approximately 80% seen once. What was sequenced was PBMCs. The receptors stem from a woman aged 40 to 55 in good health and CMV-seropositive.

The chain has TRBV19 and TRBJ2-7, with TRBD2 matching 11 bases. Losses at the gene ends were 4 bases for V and 3 bases for J; bases not matched to a gene: 8. This CDR3 region has 16 residues. CDR1 and CDR2 (germline): LNHDA, SQIVND (reference sequence). The CDR3 bases are TGTGCCAGTAGTAGAAGAAGTGGGACTAGCGGCTACGAGCAGTACTTC. Protein product: CASSRRSGTSGYEQYF.

The V call is TRBV30, the J call TRBJ2-7, with TRBD1 matching over 7 bases. The CDR3 extends over 14 amino acids. Trimming at V came to 2 bases and at J to 4 bases, leaving 8 bases not matched to a gene. The germline CDR1 and CDR2 sequences are GTSNPN and SVGIG (reference sequence). The CDR3 DNA is TGTGCCTGGAGTCCAACTGACAGGGTTTACGAGCAGTACTTC. Its protein product is CAWSPTDRVYEQYF.

This rearrangement joins TRBV5-4 to TRBJ2-1; maybe TRBD2 (7 bases). The ends were cut back, 6 bases at V and 0 bases at J, with 13 bases in the middle. Germline-derived CDR1 and CDR2 are SGHNT and YYREEE (reference sequence). The CDR3 runs 15 residues. In DNA, the CDR3 is TGTGCCAGCACCCGCGGGGGCCGCTCCTACAATGAGCAGTTCTTC. Its translation: CASTRGGRSYNEQFF.

Note on this clone: The junction and the germline gene differ at one end; a read error may be behind it. The chain joins TRBV5-6 to TRBJ2-2; 7 bases line up with TRBD2. Per the germline V gene, CDR1 is SGHDT and CDR2 is YYEEEE. CDR3 length: 15 residues. Here the CDR3 reads CASSLVFHSAGELFF. DNA for the CDR3: TGTGCCAGCAGCTTGGTGTTTCACAGCGCGGGGGAACTGTTTTTT.

The chain couples TRBV9 to TRBJ2-2; perhaps TRBD1 as D (6 bases). This CDR3 comprises 15 residues. V lost 5 bases to trimming and J lost 1 base, with 12 bases between them. CDR1 and CDR2 from the germline V gene are SGDLS and YYNGEE. The CDR3 sequence is CASRYEGVNTGELFF. CDR3 in DNA: TGTGCCAGCAGATACGAGGGGGTGAACACCGGGGAGCTGTTTTTT.

In its sample, this clone was seen a few times. The V gene is TRBV30, the J gene TRBJ1-2; D is unresolved. The CDR3 totals 14 residues. Germline-derived CDR1 and CDR2 are GTSNPN and SVGIG (reference sequence). V was cut by 1 base and J by 1 base, with 10 bases left in between. CDR3 DNA sequence: TGTGCCTGGAGTGGAGGGCAACTTAACTATGGCTACACCTTC. Translated, it gives CAWSGGQLNYGYTF.

This clone showed up just once. V gene TRBV11-3 combines with J gene TRBJ1-1; D call uncertain. There are 14 residues in the CDR3. V was shortened by 5 bases and J by 4 bases, with 14 bases between the two germline ends. Germline V CDR1 and CDR2: SGHNT, YENEEA. CDR3 coding DNA: TGTGCCAGCAGCCCCCGCGGCCGGGGCACTGAAGCTTTCTTT. This gives the protein CASSPRGRGTEAFF.

This chain joins TRBV5-1 and TRBJ2-2; 11 bases line up with TRBD1. The germline V gene encodes CDR1 SGHRS and CDR2 YFSETQ. V shed 4 bases, J shed 3 bases, and the junction held 2 bases outside the gene matches. This CDR3 region has 15 residues. Written as DNA, the CDR3 is TGCGCCAGCAGCAGGACAGGGGGCGACACCGGGGAGCTGTTTTTT. It codes for CASSRTGGDTGELFF.

This chain links TRBV30 with TRBJ2-7, with D perhaps matching TRBD2 (5 bases). Germline-derived CDR1 and CDR2 are GTSNPN and SVGIG (reference sequence). Trimming left V 1 base short and J 3 bases short, with 13 bases between. This CDR3 is 14 amino acids long. CDR3 loop: CAWSGTSQFYEQYF. In DNA form, the CDR3 reads TGTGCCTGGAGTGGGACTTCCCAATTCTACGAGCAGTACTTC.

The table lists this clone with a count of one. Its ends do not fully match the called genes, so a read error is possible. The gene calls are TRBV19 and TRBJ2-3; 10 nucleotides agree with TRBD2. CDR3 size: 18 residues. Germline CDR1 and CDR2: LNHDA and SQIVND (reference sequence). CDR3 residues: CDSSIGKASGGFGDTQYF. CDR3 nucleotides: TGTGACAGTAGTATAGGAAAGGCTAGCGGGGGTTTCGGAGATACGCAGTATTTT.

The chain couples TRBV10-1 to TRBJ2-1; D may be TRBD2 (5 bases). The germline V gene has CDR1 WNHNN and CDR2 SYGVQD (reference sequence). The ends were cut back, 10 bases at V and 13 bases at J, with 29 bases in the middle. This CDR3 spans 15 amino acids. The CDR3 reads CAKAFRTERRLRQFF. The DNA for the CDR3 is TGCGCCAAAGCCTTCAGGACGGAGCGGCGCCTGCGCCAGTTCTTC.

The chain links TRBV2 to TRBJ1-2; D is ambiguous. CDR3 length: 11 amino acids. The V gene's germline CDR1 is SNHLY and CDR2 FYNNEI. The V gene lost 4 bases and the J gene lost 6 bases, with 6 bases spanning the gap. The DNA of the CDR3 is TGTGCCAGCAGTGTAAGAGATGGCTACACCTTC. Protein: CASSVRDGYTF.

The V and J genes are TRBV18 and TRBJ1-5, with D maybe TRBD1 (5 bases). The CDR3 loop spans 17 amino acids. Trimming removed 5 bases from V and 3 bases from J, with 20 bases in between. CDR1 and CDR2 (germline): KGHSH, LQKENI. The CDR3 spells CASSTGARGINNQPQHF. CDR3 bases: TGTGCCAGCTCAACCGGGGCGCGGGGGATTAACAATCAGCCCCAGCATTTT. The variable domain in full, completed from reference TRBV18 and TRBJ1-5, reads NAGVMQNPRHLVRRRGQEARLRCSPMKGHSHVYWYRQLPEEGLKFMVYLQKENIIDESGMPKERFSAEFPKEGPSILRIQQVVRGDSAAYFCASSTGARGINNQPQHFGDGTRLSIL.

The chain is built from TRBV6-1 and TRBJ2-7, with 7 bases that match TRBD1. Per the germline V gene, CDR1 is MNHNS and CDR2 is SASEGT. V was clipped by 5 bases and J by 0 bases; unmatched bases: 7. The CDR3 runs to 15 residues. The CDR3 reads CASSHTGVLSYEQYF. The CDR3 DNA sequence: TGTGCCAGCAGTCATACAGGGGTCCTCTCCTACGAGCAGTACTTC.

This clone was counted a single time. Its ends do not fully match the called genes, so a read error is possible. J is TRBJ2-7 and V is TRBV6-5, with D hard to call. Germline loops: CDR1 MNHEY, CDR2 SVGAGI. CDR3 size: 13 residues. The CDR3 DNA is TGTGTCAGCAGTTACGGGTCGGGTTCCGAGCAGTACTTC. Translated: CVSSYGSGSEQYF.

The V gene is TRBV19, the J gene TRBJ2-1; 8 positions match TRBD1. V shed 5 bases, J shed 5 bases, and the junction held 8 bases outside the gene matches. The CDR3 extends over 15 amino acids. Germline-derived CDR1 and CDR2 are LNHDA and SQIVND (reference sequence). For the CDR3, the DNA is TGTGCCAGTAGTCCCGGACAGGGACCTCACAATGAGCAGTTCTTC. Translating gives CASSPGQGPHNEQFF.